A selection of T cell receptor beta chains follows, all from one sample in a study of CD8+ T cells in alopecia areata. The method was immunoSEQ multiplex PCR; TCRdb's version includes in-frame clones alone and lacks a portion of them. Among about 290,000 clones, 58% were seen once, and the ten largest hold less than 2%. Sequencing was performed on CD4+ T cells sorted from blood, taken at week 24, from a patient treated with tofacitinib. Receptors were obtained from a human donor with alopecia areata. Both conserved end residues are part of each CDR3. Fields, in order: V gene, J gene, D gene, clone size, CDR3 DNA, CDR3 protein. A D gene is named only where the DNA matches it firmly. Part of the rows lack a size; the others show once, few, many or a class for expanded clones.

TRBV28	TRBJ2-5	.	.	TGTGCCAGCAGTTCACTTCGAGAGACCCAGTACTTC	CASSSLRETQYF
TRBV29-1	TRBJ2-2	.	.	TGCAGCGCCCCGGGACGCTCGGGGGTCGGGGAGCTGTTTTTT	CSAPGRSGVGELFF
TRBV5-1	TRBJ2-6	.	.	TGCGCCAGCAGCCACGGGGGGGCCAACGTCCTGACTTTC	CASSHGGANVLTF
TRBV6-5	TRBJ2-7	.	once	TGTGCCAGCAGTTACGACTCTGGCTCCTACGAGCAGTACTTC	CASSYDSGSYEQYF
TRBV5-5	TRBJ2-3	.	few	TGTGCCAGCAGCTACACAAACAGGGAGGATACGCAGTATTTT	CASSYTNREDTQYF
TRBV5-6	TRBJ1-2	.	.	TGTGCCAGCAGCCCTCACGGACGCGGAGGCTACACCTTC	CASSPHGRGGYTF
TRBV12-5	TRBJ1-2	TRBD1	.	TGTGCTAGCAATGGACAGGGCTTTGGCTACACCTTC	CASNGQGFGYTF
TRBV5-1	TRBJ2-7	.	.	TGCGCCAGCAGCTTGAGTTCCGTTTCCTACGAGCAGTACTTC	CASSLSSVSYEQYF
TRBV5-8	TRBJ1-1	.	few	TGTGCCACTCGCCGGACAGCGAACACTGAAGCTTTCTTT	CATRRTANTEAFF
TRBV2	TRBJ1-2	TRBD1	few	TGTGCCAGCAGTTTGGACAGGGGGGATGGCTACACCTTC	CASSLDRGDGYTF
TRBV6-6	TRBJ2-2	.	few	TGTGCCAGCAGTTACTCGTGGGAAACCGGGGAGCTGTTTTTT	CASSYSWETGELFF
TRBV29-1	TRBJ1-5	.	.	TGCAGCGTTGTGGCAGGCTCCTCTAATCAGCCCCAGCATTTT	CSVVAGSSNQPQHF
TRBV28	TRBJ2-3	.	once	TGTGCCAGCTCCCCTCGGGGTACGCAGTATTTT	CASSPRGTQYF
TRBV12-5	TRBJ2-2	.	few	TGTGCTAGTGGTATAGGTTCTGCGAACACCGGGGAGCTGTTTTTT	CASGIGSANTGELFF
TRBV5-1	TRBJ1-5	.	.	TGCGCCAGCAGCCCACAGGGAGCCGGCAGCAATCAGCCCCAGCATTTT	CASSPQGAGSNQPQHF
TRBV5-6	TRBJ1-6	TRBD1	.	TGTGCCAGCAGCCTCCGGACAGGAGGTAATTCACCCCTCCACTTT	CASSLRTGGNSPLHF
TRBV2	TRBJ1-5	.	once	TGTGCCAGCAACGGCGGGTTTAGCAATCAGCCCCAGCATTTT	CASNGGFSNQPQHF
TRBV7-2	TRBJ2-5	.	.	TGTGCCAGCAGCTCCCAGTGGGGCGTGGAGACCCAGTACTTC	CASSSQWGVETQYF
TRBV10-3	TRBJ2-5	.	.	TGTGCCATCAGGGGGACCGCGAAAGAGACCCAGTACTTC	CAIRGTAKETQYF
TRBV4-2	TRBJ2-7	.	.	TGTGCCAGCAGTCGAGAGAGATCCAGGGTGACCTACGAGCAGTACTTC	CASSRERSRVTYEQYF
TRBV2	TRBJ1-1	.	once	TGTGCCAGCAGTGAGAGTGTGGGGAACACTGAAGCTTTCTTT	CASSESVGNTEAFF
TRBV11-2	TRBJ1-6	.	.	TGTGCCAGCAGCAACCTCCCAAATTCACCCCTCCACTTT	CASSNLPNSPLHF
TRBV5-6	TRBJ2-3	TRBD2	.	TGTGCCAGCAGCTGGGGACTAGCGCTGAGCACAGATACGCAGTATTTT	CASSWGLALSTDTQYF
TRBV2	TRBJ2-1	TRBD2	.	TGTGCCAGCAGTGAAGTGACGGGAGGTGAGCAGTTCTTC	CASSEVTGGEQFF
TRBV5-1	TRBJ2-1	TRBD1	.	TGCGCCAGCAGCTTAACGGGACAGGGGGACAATGAGCAGTTCTTC	CASSLTGQGDNEQFF
TRBV6-5	TRBJ1-2	.	.	TGTGCCAGCAGTAGGGACTCAGACTATGGCTACACCTTC	CASSRDSDYGYTF
TRBV29-1	TRBJ1-1	.	.	TGCAGCGTCCGACAGAACACTGAAGCTTTCTTT	CSVRQNTEAFF
TRBV27	TRBJ2-1	TRBD1	.	TGTGCCAGCAGTGTAGTATGGACAGGGGTTAATGAGCAGTTCTTC	CASSVVWTGVNEQFF
TRBV7-8	TRBJ2-2	.	few	TGTGCCAGCAGCTTACAGGCAAGGGACGGGGAGCTGTTTTTT	CASSLQARDGELFF
TRBV30	TRBJ1-1	.	few	TGTGCCTGGACAGACACCATTTCCGAAGCTTTCTTT	CAWTDTISEAFF
TRBV4-1	TRBJ1-2	TRBD1	few	TGCGCCAGCAGCCAGCTAGGGACAGGGGAAGTCCAGGATGGCTACACCTTC	CASSQLGTGEVQDGYTF
TRBV29-1	TRBJ1-2	TRBD1	once	TGCAGCTCTTCAGGGGGGTTTAATTATGGCTACACCTTC	CSSSGGFNYGYTF
TRBV6-1	TRBJ2-7	TRBD2	.	TGTGCCAGCAGTGAGACTAGCGGGGGGGCGTTCTACGAGCAGTACTTC	CASSETSGGAFYEQYF
TRBV18	TRBJ2-1	.	once	TGTGCCAGCTCACTTACCTACTCGAACAATGAGCAGTTCTTC	CASSLTYSNNEQFF
TRBV5-4	TRBJ2-1	.	.	TGTGCCAGCAGCTTTGCCAATGAGCAGTTCTTC	CASSFANEQFF
TRBV5-1	TRBJ1-1	.	.	TGCGCCAGCAGCTTGGACGGGGGCACTGAAGCTTTCTTT	CASSLDGGTEAFF
TRBV30	TRBJ2-3	.	.	TGTGCCTGGAGTGTCCGACGAGGTGATACGCAGTATTTT	CAWSVRRGDTQYF
TRBV11-2	TRBJ2-7	.	.	TGTGCCAGCAGCCCTCGACTCTCCGGGACGGCCCTCGAGCAGTACTTC	CASSPRLSGTALEQYF
TRBV7-9	TRBJ2-7	.	.	TGTGCCAGCGGATGGGACTCATCCTACGAGCAGTACTTC	CASGWDSSYEQYF
TRBV6-5	TRBJ1-2	TRBD1	.	TGTGCCAGCAGAGCGACAGGGGAGGGCTATGGCTACACCTTC	CASRATGEGYGYTF
TRBV2	TRBJ1-2	.	.	TGTGCCAGCAGTGTAAGCCCAAGAGGCAAAGCTAACTATGGCTACACCTTC	CASSVSPRGKANYGYTF
TRBV7-2	TRBJ2-1	.	.	TGTGCCAGCAGCTTAGCGGGGGTAAACTACAATGAGCAGTTCTTC	CASSLAGVNYNEQFF
TRBV29-1	TRBJ2-5	.	.	TGCAGCGTTGCTGTGGGCCACCAAGAGACCCAGTACTTC	CSVAVGHQETQYF
TRBV15	TRBJ2-7	TRBD2	.	TGTGCCACCAGCAGAGAAGGGACTAGCGGGGGCCACGAGCAGTACTTC	CATSREGTSGGHEQYF
TRBV7-9	TRBJ2-1	.	few	TGTGCCAGCAGCTTAGCCCAGGGGAGTTTAAATGAGCAGTTCTTC	CASSLAQGSLNEQFF
TRBV28	TRBJ2-3	.	.	TGTGCCAGCAGTCCCTTCTCTCCCACCGATACGCAGTATTTT	CASSPFSPTDTQYF
TRBV7-2	TRBJ2-3	.	.	TGTGCCAGCAGCTTTATGGGGAGTCGAGCAGATACGCAGTATTTT	CASSFMGSRADTQYF
TRBV30	TRBJ2-2	.	.	TGTGCCTGGAGTGGTGTCTCGAACACCGGGGAGCTGTTTTTT	CAWSGVSNTGELFF